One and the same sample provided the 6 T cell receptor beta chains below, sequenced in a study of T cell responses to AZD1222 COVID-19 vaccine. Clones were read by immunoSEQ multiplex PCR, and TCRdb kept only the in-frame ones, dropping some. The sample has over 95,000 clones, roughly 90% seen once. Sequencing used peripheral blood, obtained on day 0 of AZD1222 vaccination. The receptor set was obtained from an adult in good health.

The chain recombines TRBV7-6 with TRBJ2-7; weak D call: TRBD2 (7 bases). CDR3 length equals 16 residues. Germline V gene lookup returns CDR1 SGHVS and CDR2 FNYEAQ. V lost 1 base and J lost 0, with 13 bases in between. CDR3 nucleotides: TGTGCCAGCAGCTTAGGGGGGGCTAGCGGCTCCTACGAGCAGTACTTC. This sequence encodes CASSLGGASGSYEQYF.

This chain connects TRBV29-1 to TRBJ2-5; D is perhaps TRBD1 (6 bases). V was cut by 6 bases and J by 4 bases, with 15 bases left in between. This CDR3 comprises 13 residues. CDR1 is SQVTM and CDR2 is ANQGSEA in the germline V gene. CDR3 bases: TGCAGCGTCCGGACAGCCTGGGGAGAGACCCAGTACTTC. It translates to CSVRTAWGETQYF. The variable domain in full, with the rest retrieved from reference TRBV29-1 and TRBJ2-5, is SAVISQKPSRDICQRGTSLTIQCQVDSQVTMMFWYRQQPGQSLTLIATANQGSEATYESGFVIDKFPISRPNLTFSTLTVSNMSPEDSSIYLCSVRTAWGETQYFGPGTRLLVL.

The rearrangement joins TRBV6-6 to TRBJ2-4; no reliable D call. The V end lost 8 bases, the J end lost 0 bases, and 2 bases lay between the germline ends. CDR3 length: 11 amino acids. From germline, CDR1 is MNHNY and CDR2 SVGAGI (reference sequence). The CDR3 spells CASVAKNIQYF. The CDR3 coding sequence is TGTGCCAGCGTAGCCAAAAACATTCAGTACTTC.

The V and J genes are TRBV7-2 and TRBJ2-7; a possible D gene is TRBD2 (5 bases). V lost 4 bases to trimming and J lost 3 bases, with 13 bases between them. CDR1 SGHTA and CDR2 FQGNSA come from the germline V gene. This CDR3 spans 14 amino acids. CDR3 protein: CASSSFGEIYEQYF. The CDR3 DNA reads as TGTGCCAGCAGCTCTTTTGGGGAGATCTACGAGCAGTACTTC. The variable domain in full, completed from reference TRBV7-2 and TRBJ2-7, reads GAGVSQSPSNKVTEKGKDVELRCDPISGHTALYWYRQSLGQGLEFLIYFQGNSAPDKSGLPSDRFSAERTGGSVSTLTIQRTQQEDSAVYLCASSSFGEIYEQYFGPGTRLTVT.

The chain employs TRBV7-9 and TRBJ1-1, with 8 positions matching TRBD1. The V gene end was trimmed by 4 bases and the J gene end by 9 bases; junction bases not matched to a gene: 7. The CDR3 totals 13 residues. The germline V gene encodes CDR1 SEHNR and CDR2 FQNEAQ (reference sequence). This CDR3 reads CASSYTDRDKAFF. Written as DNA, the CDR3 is TGTGCCAGCAGCTACACGGACAGGGACAAAGCTTTCTTT.

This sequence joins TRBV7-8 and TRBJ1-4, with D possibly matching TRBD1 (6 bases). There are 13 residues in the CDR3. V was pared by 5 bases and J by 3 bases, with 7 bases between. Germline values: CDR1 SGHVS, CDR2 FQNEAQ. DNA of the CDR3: TGTGCCAGCAGCGGGGGCCCTAATGAAAAACTGTTTTTT. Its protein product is CASSGGPNEKLFF.